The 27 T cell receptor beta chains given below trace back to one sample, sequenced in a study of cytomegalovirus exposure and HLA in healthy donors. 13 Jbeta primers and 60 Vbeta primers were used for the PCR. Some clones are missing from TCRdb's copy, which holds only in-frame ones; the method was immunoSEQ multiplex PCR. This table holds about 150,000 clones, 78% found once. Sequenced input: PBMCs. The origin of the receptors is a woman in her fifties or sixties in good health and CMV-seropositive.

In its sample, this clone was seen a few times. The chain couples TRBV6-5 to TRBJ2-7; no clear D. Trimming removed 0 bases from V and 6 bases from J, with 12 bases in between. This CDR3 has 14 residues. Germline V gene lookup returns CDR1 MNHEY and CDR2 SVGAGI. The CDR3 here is CASSYSQLNPEQYF. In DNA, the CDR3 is TGTGCCAGCAGTTACTCCCAGTTAAATCCCGAGCAGTACTTC.

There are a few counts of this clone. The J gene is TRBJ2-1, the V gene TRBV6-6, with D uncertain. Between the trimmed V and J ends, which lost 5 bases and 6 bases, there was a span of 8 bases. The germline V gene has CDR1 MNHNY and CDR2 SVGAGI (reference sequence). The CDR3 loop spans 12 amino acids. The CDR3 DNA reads TGTGCCAGCAGTGCCATTAGCAATGAGCAGTTCTTC. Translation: CASSAISNEQFF.

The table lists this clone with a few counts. The CDR3 nucleotides are TGTGCCAGCAGCGTAGTGTTCAACAATGAGCAGTTCTTC. This gives the protein CASSVVFNNEQFF. The chain recombines TRBV9 with TRBJ2-1; D gene ambiguous. V was clipped by 0 bases and J by 5 bases, with 6 bases between them. The CDR3 is 13 amino acids. Germline lookup yields CDR1 SGDLS and CDR2 YYNGEE.

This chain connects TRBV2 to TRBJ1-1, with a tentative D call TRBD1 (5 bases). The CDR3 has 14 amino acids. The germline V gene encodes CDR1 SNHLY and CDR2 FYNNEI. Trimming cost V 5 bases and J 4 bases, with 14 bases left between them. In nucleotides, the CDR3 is TGTGCCAGCAGTTCCAGGGAGGGAACCACTGAAGCTTTCTTT. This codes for CASSSREGTTEAFF.

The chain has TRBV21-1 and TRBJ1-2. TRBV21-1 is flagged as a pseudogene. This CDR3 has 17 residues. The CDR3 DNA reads TGTGCCAGCAGCAAAGCGCTGCGGGGGCGGGCTAACTATGGCTACACCTTC. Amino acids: CASSKALRGRANYGYTF.

The CDR3 loop reads CASSPTGTGPYEQYF. CDR3 nucleotides: TGTGCCAGCAGCCCCACCGGGACAGGACCTTACGAGCAGTACTTC. V is TRBV11-2 and J is TRBJ2-7, with TRBD1 identical over 8 bases. The junction had 10 bases not matched to a gene; V was cut back by 5 bases and J by 4 bases. The germline gives CDR1 SGHAT, CDR2 FQNNGV. This CDR3 is built from 15 residues.

The CDR3, as DNA: TGTGCCAGCAGCTCGGGACAGGGAAAGCCCGGGGAGCTGTTTTTT. Translation gives CASSSGQGKPGELFF. The chain couples TRBV7-3 to TRBJ2-2; 9 nucleotides align to TRBD1. V dropped 4 bases and J dropped 6; count of bases not matched to a gene: 6. The germline gives CDR1 SGHTA, CDR2 FQGTGA. This CDR3 has 15 residues.

The CDR3 sequence is CSAQVALRETQYF. Written as DNA, the CDR3 is TGCAGCGCCCAAGTTGCTCTCCGGGAGACCCAGTACTTC. The V call is TRBV29-1, the J call TRBJ2-5; the D is unclear. V dropped 7 bases and J dropped 5 bases, with 17 bases sitting between them. Germline V gene lookup returns CDR1 SQVTM and CDR2 ANQGSEA. The CDR3 totals 13 residues.

CDR3 sequence (DNA): TGTGCCAGCAGATATAGGGGGAACACTGAAGCTTTCTTT. As protein: CASRYRGNTEAFF. The chain employs TRBV6-1 and TRBJ1-1, with a possible D match to TRBD1 (5 bases). Germline CDR1 MNHNS, CDR2 SASEGT. V lost 6 bases, J lost 1 base, and 9 bases lay in between. CDR3 length: 13 amino acids.

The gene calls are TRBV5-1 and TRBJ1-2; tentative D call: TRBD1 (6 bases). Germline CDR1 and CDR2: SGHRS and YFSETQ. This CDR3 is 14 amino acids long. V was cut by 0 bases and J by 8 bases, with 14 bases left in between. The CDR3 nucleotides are TGCGCCAGCAGCTTGGCCCCAGGGGCGGAAGGCTACACCTTC. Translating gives CASSLAPGAEGYTF.

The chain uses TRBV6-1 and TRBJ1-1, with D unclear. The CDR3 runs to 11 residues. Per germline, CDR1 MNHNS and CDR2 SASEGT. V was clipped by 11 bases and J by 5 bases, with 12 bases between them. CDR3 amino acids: CAALRGTEAFF. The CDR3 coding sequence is TGTGCCGCCCTGCGAGGTACTGAAGCTTTCTTT.

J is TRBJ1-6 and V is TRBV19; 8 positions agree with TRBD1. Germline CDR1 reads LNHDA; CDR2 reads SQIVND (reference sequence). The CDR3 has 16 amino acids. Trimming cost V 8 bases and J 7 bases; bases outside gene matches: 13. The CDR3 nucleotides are TGTGCCAGTGAACTTGCGACAGGGGCACACAATTCACCCCTCCACTTT. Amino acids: CASELATGAHNSPLHF.

The CDR3 is CASKKEGGIQYNEQFF. CDR3 bases: TGTGCCAGTAAAAAGGAGGGGGGGATTCAATACAATGAGCAGTTCTTC. The chain couples TRBV19 to TRBJ2-1, with D maybe TRBD2 (7 bases). This CDR3 is built from 16 residues. The germline gives CDR1 LNHDA, CDR2 SQIVND (reference sequence). V gave up 7 bases and J gave up 4 bases, with 20 bases separating them.

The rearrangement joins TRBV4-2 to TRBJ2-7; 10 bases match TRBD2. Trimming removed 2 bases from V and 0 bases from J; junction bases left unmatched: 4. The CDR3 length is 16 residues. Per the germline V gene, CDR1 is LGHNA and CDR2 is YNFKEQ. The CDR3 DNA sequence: TGTGCCAGCAGCCAATCCGGGACTAGCGACTCCTACGAGCAGTACTTC. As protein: CASSQSGTSDSYEQYF.

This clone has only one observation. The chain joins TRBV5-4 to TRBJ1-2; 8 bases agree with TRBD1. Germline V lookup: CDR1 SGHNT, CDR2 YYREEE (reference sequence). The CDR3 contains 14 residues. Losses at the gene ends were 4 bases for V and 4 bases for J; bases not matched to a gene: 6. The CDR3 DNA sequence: TGTGCCAGCAGCAGCCGACAGGGGTCCTATGGCTACACCTTC. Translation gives CASSSRQGSYGYTF.

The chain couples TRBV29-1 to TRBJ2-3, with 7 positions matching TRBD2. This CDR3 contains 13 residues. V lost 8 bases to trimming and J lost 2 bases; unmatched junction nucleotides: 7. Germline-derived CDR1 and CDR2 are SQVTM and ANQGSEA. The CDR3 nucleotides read TGCAGCCCGGGGGGTCTAAACACAGATACGCAGTATTTT. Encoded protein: CSPGGLNTDTQYF.

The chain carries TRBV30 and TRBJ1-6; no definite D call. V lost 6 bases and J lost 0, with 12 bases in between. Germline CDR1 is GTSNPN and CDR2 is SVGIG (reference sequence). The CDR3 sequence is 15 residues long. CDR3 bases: TGTGCCTGTTCGAGTGAGGGCTCCTATAATTCACCCCTCCACTTT. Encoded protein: CACSSEGSYNSPLHF.

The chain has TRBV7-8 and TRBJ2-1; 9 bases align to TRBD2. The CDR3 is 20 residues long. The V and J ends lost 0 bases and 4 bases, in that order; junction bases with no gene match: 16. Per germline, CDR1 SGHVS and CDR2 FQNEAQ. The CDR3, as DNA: TGTGCCAGCAGCTTAGCTTCCCGACTAGCGGAGCTACCGATTTACAATGAGCAGTTCTTC. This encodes CASSLASRLAELPIYNEQFF. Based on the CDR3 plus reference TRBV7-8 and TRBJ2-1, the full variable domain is GAGVSQSPRYKVAKRGQDVALRCDPISGHVSLFWYQQALGQGPEFLTYFQNEAQLDKSGLPSDRFFAERPEGSVSTLKIQRTQQEDSAVYLCASSLASRLAELPIYNEQFFGPGTRLTVL.

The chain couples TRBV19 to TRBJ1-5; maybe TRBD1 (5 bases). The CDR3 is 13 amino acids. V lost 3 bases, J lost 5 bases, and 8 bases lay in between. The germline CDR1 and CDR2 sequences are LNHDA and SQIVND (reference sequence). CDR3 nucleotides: TGTGCCAGTAGTATGGGGGGTGATCAGCCCCAGCATTTT. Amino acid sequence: CASSMGGDQPQHF.

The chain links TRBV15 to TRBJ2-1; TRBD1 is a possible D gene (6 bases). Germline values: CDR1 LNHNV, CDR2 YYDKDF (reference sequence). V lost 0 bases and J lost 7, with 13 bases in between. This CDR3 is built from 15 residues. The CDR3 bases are TGTGCCACCAGCAGAGATAGGGGGAACTATAATGAGCAGTTCTTC. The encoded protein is CATSRDRGNYNEQFF.

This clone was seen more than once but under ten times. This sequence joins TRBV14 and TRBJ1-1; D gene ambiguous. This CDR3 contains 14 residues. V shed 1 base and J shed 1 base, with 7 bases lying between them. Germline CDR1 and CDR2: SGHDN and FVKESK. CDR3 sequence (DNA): TGTGCCAGCAGCCAAGTGACGGGGAACACTGAAGCTTTCTTT. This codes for CASSQVTGNTEAFF. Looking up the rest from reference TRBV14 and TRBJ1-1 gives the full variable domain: EAGVTQFPSHSVIEKGQTVTLRCDPISGHDNLYWYRRVMGKEIKFLLHFVKESKQDESGMPNNRFLAERTGGTYSTLKVQPAELEDSGVYFCASSQVTGNTEAFFGQGTRLTVV.

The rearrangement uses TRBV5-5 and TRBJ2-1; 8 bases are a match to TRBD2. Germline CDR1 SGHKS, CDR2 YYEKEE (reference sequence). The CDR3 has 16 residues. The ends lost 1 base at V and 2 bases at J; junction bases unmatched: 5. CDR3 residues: CASSLSRGGTYNEQFF. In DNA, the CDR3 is TGTGCCAGCAGCTTGAGCCGGGGGGGTACCTACAATGAGCAGTTCTTC.

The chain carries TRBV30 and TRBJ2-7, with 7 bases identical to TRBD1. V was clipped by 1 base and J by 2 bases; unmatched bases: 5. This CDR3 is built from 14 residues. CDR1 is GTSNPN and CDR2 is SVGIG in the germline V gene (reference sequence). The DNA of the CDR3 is TGTGCCTGGAGTGCGGACAGGACAACCTACGAGCAGTACTTC. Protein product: CAWSADRTTYEQYF.

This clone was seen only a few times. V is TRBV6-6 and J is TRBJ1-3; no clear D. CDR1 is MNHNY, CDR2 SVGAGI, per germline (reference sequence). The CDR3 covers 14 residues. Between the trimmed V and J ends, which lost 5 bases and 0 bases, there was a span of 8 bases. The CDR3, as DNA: TGTGCCAGCAGTGCCCCCGGCTCTGGAAACACCATATATTTT. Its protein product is CASSAPGSGNTIYF.

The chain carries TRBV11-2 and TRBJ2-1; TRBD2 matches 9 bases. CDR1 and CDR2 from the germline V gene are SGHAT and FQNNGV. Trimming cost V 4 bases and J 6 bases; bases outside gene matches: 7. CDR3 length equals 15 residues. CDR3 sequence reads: CASSSLAGAINEQFF. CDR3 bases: TGTGCCAGCAGCTCTTTAGCGGGGGCTATCAATGAGCAGTTCTTC.

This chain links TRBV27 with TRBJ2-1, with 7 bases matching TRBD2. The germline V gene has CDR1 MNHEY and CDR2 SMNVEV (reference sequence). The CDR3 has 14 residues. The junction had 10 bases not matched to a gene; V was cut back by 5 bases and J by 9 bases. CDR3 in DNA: TGTGCCAGCAGTCGCGGGACTTCGGGAGGTGAGCAGTTCTTC. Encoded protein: CASSRGTSGGEQFF.

CDR3 DNA: TGTGCCAGCAGCTTGTGGACTAGCGGCGGGACCGGGGAGCTGTTTTTT. This gives the protein CASSLWTSGGTGELFF. The chain combines TRBV5-6 with TRBJ2-2; TRBD2 agrees at 10 bases. This CDR3 has 16 residues. CDR1 and CDR2 from the germline V gene are SGHDT and YYEEEE. The junction had 5 bases not matched to a gene; V was cut back by 1 base and J by 5 bases.